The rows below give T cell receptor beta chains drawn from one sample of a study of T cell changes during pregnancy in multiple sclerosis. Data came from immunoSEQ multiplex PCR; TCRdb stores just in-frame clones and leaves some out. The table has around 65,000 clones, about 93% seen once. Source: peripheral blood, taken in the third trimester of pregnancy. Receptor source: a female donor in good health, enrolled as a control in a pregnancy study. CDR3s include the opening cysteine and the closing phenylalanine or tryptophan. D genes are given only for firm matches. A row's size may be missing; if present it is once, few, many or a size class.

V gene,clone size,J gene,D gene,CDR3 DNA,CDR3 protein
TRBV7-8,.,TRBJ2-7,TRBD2,TGTGCCAGCAGCTTAGCTAGCGGGGTTGTGTGGGAGCAGTACTTC,CASSLASGVVWEQYF
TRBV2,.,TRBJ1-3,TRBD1,TGTGCCAGCAGGAGGGACAGATCCTCTGGAAACACCATATATTTT,CASRRDRSSGNTIYF
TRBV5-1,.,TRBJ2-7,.,TGCGCCAGCAGCTTGGGCGCAGGGTTCTACGAGCAGTACTTC,CASSLGAGFYEQYF
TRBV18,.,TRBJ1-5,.,TGTGCCAGCTCACAGTACGGGAATAGCAATCAGCCCCAGCATTTT,CASSQYGNSNQPQHF
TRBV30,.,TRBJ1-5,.,TGTGCCTGGGCTTTGGGTGTCCGGGATCAGCCCCAGCATTTT,CAWALGVRDQPQHF
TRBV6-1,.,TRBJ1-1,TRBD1,TGTGCCAGCAGTGGACAGGGGGGGAACACTGAAGCTTTCTTT,CASSGQGGNTEAFF
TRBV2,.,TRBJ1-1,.,TGTGCCAGCAGTGTCGGACATGAGGCTTTCTTT,CASSVGHEAFF
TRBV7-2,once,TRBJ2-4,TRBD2,TGTGCCAGCAGCCCTAGGGGGACTAGCGGGGGGGCGGGCAAAAACATTCAGTACTTC,CASSPRGTSGGAGKNIQYF
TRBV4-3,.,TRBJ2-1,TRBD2,TGCGCCAGCAGCCAAGAGCGGGGGGCCTCCTACAATGAGCAGTTCTTC,CASSQERGASYNEQFF
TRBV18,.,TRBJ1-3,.,TGTGCCAGCTCACCACCGGCCTCTGGAAACACCATATATTTT,CASSPPASGNTIYF
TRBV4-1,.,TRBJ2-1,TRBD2,TGCGCCAGCAGCCTGGGACTAGCGGGGACCCAGTTCTTC,CASSLGLAGTQFF
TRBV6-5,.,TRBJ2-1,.,TGTGCCAGCAGTTACTATCCCACTAATGAGCAGTTCTTC,CASSYYPTNEQFF
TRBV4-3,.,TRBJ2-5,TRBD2,TGCGCCAGCAGCCAAGCCCTTCGATTTAGCGGGGGGTCGGGGACCCAGTACTTC,CASSQALRFSGGSGTQYF
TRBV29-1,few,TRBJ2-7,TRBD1,TGCAGCGTTGAGAACAGGGGCGAGCAGTACTTC,CSVENRGEQYF
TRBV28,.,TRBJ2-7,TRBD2,TGTGCCAGCAGTTTTAGGAGACTAGCGGGAGACGAGCAGTACTTC,CASSFRRLAGDEQYF
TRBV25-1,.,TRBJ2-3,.,TGTGCCAGCGGCCACAGTAACACAGATACGCAGTATTTT,CASGHSNTDTQYF
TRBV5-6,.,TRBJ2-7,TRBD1,TGTGCCAGCAGCCCAGGGACAGCGAAGGAGCAGTACTTC,CASSPGTAKEQYF
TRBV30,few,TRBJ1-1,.,TGTGCCTGGAGGCCCGGGTACACTGAAGCTTTCTTT,CAWRPGYTEAFF
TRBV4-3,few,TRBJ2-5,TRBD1,TGCGCCAGCAGCCAACGACAGGGGCAGAGGGAGACCCAGTACTTC,CASSQRQGQRETQYF
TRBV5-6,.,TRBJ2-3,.,TGTGCCAGCAGCCCCCGCGGGCAGGGGCGGGATACGCAGTATTTT,CASSPRGQGRDTQYF